This T cell receptor beta chain was recorded in a study of blood T cell repertoires in COVID-19. The wider study: Italy, Spain and the United States were the sources of the convalescent and acute COVID-19 samples.

CDR3 length equals 14 residues. Per germline, CDR1 LNHDA and CDR2 SQIVND (reference sequence). Trimming cost V 2 bases and J 1 base, with 6 bases left between them. Per the study methods: Estimation of nucleated cell counts was performed using reference gene primer amplification. The assay was immunoSEQ multiplex PCR, and TCRdb's table has in-frame clones only and misses some. V and J calls and clone size come straight from that table; D and trimming were deduced from the DNA. The repertoire holds a few hundred thousand clones, with 85% as singletons. This clone was found a few times. Other nucleotide sequences in the sample specify the same CDR3.

The sequence was obtained from a woman between 18 and 30 years old with acute or convalescent COVID-19. V is TRBV19 and J is TRBJ1-5, with D possibly matching TRBD1 (5 bases). The sequenced sample was peripheral blood. CDR3 nucleotides: TGTGCCAGTAGTATACAGGGAAGCAATCAGCCCCAGCATTTT. Its translation is CASSIQGSNQPQHF.